The 30 T cell receptor beta chains listed next were all sequenced from one sample in a study of OX40 agonist ivuxolimab in advanced cancers. TCRdb's table, derived via immunoSEQ multiplex PCR, lists solely in-frame clones and lacks some. Here the sample spans more than 30,000 clones, roughly 87% being singletons. The specimen comprised CD4+ or CD8+ T cells sorted from blood, sampled in a trial of the OX40 agonist ivuxolimab. The receptors here all came from an adult with an advanced solid tumor such as melanoma, head and neck, liver or kidney cancer.

V gene TRBV27 combines with J gene TRBJ2-2; 7 bases line up with TRBD1. The germline V gene encodes CDR1 MNHEY and CDR2 SMNVEV (reference sequence). V trimming: 7 bases; J trimming: 4 bases; junction bases outside the gene matches: 12. CDR3 length: 16 residues. The CDR3 loop reads CASTGKTGLGTGELFF. The CDR3 DNA reads as TGTGCCAGCACGGGGAAGACAGGGTTGGGCACCGGGGAGCTGTTTTTT.

The chain recombines TRBV11-2 with TRBJ1-2; 8 bases align to TRBD1. V was clipped by 1 base and J by 4 bases; unmatched bases: 5. CDR3 length: 15 amino acids. Germline V gene lookup returns CDR1 SGHAT and CDR2 FQNNGV. The CDR3 DNA follows: TGTGCCAGCAGCTTAGTTCAGGGGGCCGTCTATGGCTACACCTTC. Encoded protein: CASSLVQGAVYGYTF.

J is TRBJ2-7 and V is TRBV19; D is unclear. Trimming removed 2 bases at V and 0 bases at J, with 8 bases between. Germline V gives CDR1 LNHDA, CDR2 SQIVND (reference sequence). The length of the CDR3 is 14 residues. The CDR3 protein is CASSIRAASYEQYF. CDR3 bases: TGTGCCAGTAGTATAAGGGCAGCCTCCTACGAGCAGTACTTC.

The CDR3 reads CASSKGQNTGELFF. CDR3 coding DNA: TGTGCCAGTTCGAAGGGCCAGAACACCGGGGAGCTGTTTTTT. This sequence joins TRBV19 and TRBJ2-2; D is unresolved. Germline lookup yields CDR1 LNHDA and CDR2 SQIVND (reference sequence). Trimming took off 8 bases at V and 1 base at J, with 11 bases between the two ends. The CDR3 runs 14 residues.

This chain joins TRBV7-8 and TRBJ2-5; D perhaps matches TRBD2 (6 bases). Deletions cut 5 bases from V and 2 bases from J, with 15 bases between. The CDR3 runs 15 residues. The germline CDR1 and CDR2 sequences are SGHVS and FQNEAQ. CDR3 coding DNA: TGTGCCAGCAGCCAGGGCAGCGGGCGACAAGAGACCCAGTACTTC. This translates into CASSQGSGRQETQYF.

The J gene is TRBJ2-1, the V gene TRBV6-1, with 7 bases matching TRBD2. Germline trimming cut 8 bases from V and 10 bases from J; bases unmatched to any gene: 2. This CDR3 comprises 10 residues. Germline assignment: CDR1 MNHNS and CDR2 SASEGT. Here the CDR3 DNA reads TGTGCCAGCGAAGCGGGAGAGCAGTTCTTC. It translates to CASEAGEQFF.

The rearrangement joins TRBV18 to TRBJ1-1; D not resolved. This CDR3 is built from 13 residues. Germline lookup yields CDR1 KGHSH and CDR2 LQKENI. The V end lost 2 bases, the J end lost 4 bases, and 8 bases lay between the germline ends. In DNA form, the CDR3 reads TGTGCCAGCTCACCAGGGTTAGGCACTGAAGCTTTCTTT. Encoded protein: CASSPGLGTEAFF.

The chain has TRBV6-1 and TRBJ1-6; the D is unclear. Germline loops: CDR1 MNHNS, CDR2 SASEGT. The CDR3 covers 14 residues. V lost 2 bases and J 7 bases, leaving 9 bases between the germline ends. The CDR3 region has the DNA TGTGCCAGCAGTGAATACCATCAGAATTCACCCCTCCACTTT. Translating it yields CASSEYHQNSPLHF.

The V call is TRBV30, the J call TRBJ2-2, with D perhaps TRBD1 (5 bases). This CDR3 spans 15 amino acids. Looked up from germline, CDR1 is GTSNPN and CDR2 is SVGIG (reference sequence). Deletions cut 1 base from V and 2 bases from J, with 11 bases between. The CDR3, as DNA: TGTGCCTGGAGTGCGGCAGGGCCTAACACCGGGGAGCTGTTTTTT. It specifies CAWSAAGPNTGELFF.

Here the CDR3 DNA reads TGTGCCAGCAGCTCGGGACAGGGGTATGGCTACACCTTC. Translated, it gives CASSSGQGYGYTF. The V call is TRBV6-6, the J call TRBJ1-2; 10 nucleotides match TRBD1. This CDR3 is built from 13 residues. V shed 6 bases and J 5 bases; nucleotides not matched to a gene: 3. Germline V gives CDR1 MNHNY, CDR2 SVGAGI (reference sequence).

The J gene is TRBJ2-3, the V gene TRBV20-1; D remains unclear. The CDR3 length is 10 residues. The V gene lost 6 bases and the J gene lost 6 bases, with 7 bases spanning the gap. Germline V gene lookup returns CDR1 DFQATT and CDR2 SNEGSKA (reference sequence). The CDR3 is CSASVDTQYF. In DNA, the CDR3 is TGCAGTGCGTCGGTGGATACGCAGTATTTT.

This chain uses TRBV11-3 with TRBJ2-3; TRBD2 matches at 7 bases. CDR3 length: 16 amino acids. V lost 3 bases and J lost 4; bases outside the gene matches: 10. Germline CDR1 SGHNT, CDR2 YENEEA. The CDR3 here is CASSFCELAMPDTQYF. The CDR3 DNA is TGTGCCAGCAGCTTCTGCGAACTAGCGATGCCAGATACGCAGTATTTT. Drawing the rest from reference TRBV11-3 and TRBJ2-3, the complete variable domain is EAGVVQSPRYKIIEKKQPVAFWCNPISGHNTLYWYLQNLGQGPELLIRYENEEAVDDSQLPKDRFSAERLKGVDSTLKIQPAELGDSAVYLCASSFCELAMPDTQYFGPGTRLTVL.

The table lists this clone with a few counts. The J gene is TRBJ2-3, the V gene TRBV4-3; 8 bases map to TRBD2. The CDR3 is 16 amino acids. The V gene end was trimmed by 5 bases and the J gene end by 6 bases; junction bases not matched to a gene: 13. Looked up from germline, CDR1 is LGHNA and CDR2 is YSLEER. This CDR3 reads CASSSQTGLVKDTQYF. CDR3 coding DNA: TGCGCCAGCAGCTCACAAACGGGACTAGTGAAGGATACGCAGTATTTT.

This chain links TRBV28 with TRBJ2-2, with D possibly TRBD2 on 7 matching bases. The germline gives CDR1 MDHEN, CDR2 SYDVKM. V gave up 5 bases and J gave up 1 base, with 17 bases separating them. This CDR3 region has 17 residues. CDR3 residues: CASSRWAGAQNTGELFF. The CDR3 DNA follows: TGTGCCAGCAGTCGGTGGGCGGGGGCCCAGAACACCGGGGAGCTGTTTTTT.

The chain combines TRBV6-5 with TRBJ2-3; unclear D gene. The germline V gene encodes CDR1 MNHEY and CDR2 SVGAGI. The CDR3 length is 13 residues. V gave up 0 bases and J gave up 6 bases, with 7 bases separating them. CDR3 region: CASSYSKWDTQYF. CDR3 nucleotide sequence: TGTGCCAGCAGTTACTCGAAATGGGATACGCAGTATTTT.

In this sample, this clone turned up once. In nucleotides, the CDR3 is TGCGCCAGTAGGAAGGTTTATAGCACAGATACGCAGTATTTT. Amino acids: CASRKVYSTDTQYF. The rearrangement joins TRBV10-1 to TRBJ2-3; D not resolved. There are 14 residues in the CDR3. CDR1 and CDR2 from the germline V gene are WNHNN and SYGVQD (reference sequence). The ends were cut back, 9 bases at V and 0 bases at J, with 13 bases in the middle.

V usage is TRBV30 and J usage is TRBJ2-4; TRBD1 aligns across 9 bases. Germline assignment: CDR1 GTSNPN and CDR2 SVGIG (reference sequence). V shed 2 bases, J shed 4 bases, and the junction held 3 bases outside the gene matches. The CDR3 consists of 14 residues. The CDR3: CAWSPGTGKNIQYF. CDR3 nucleotide sequence: TGTGCCTGGAGTCCCGGGACAGGGAAAAACATTCAGTACTTC.

The chain combines TRBV2 with TRBJ2-3; D gene unclear. Per the germline V gene, CDR1 is SNHLY and CDR2 is FYNNEI. The CDR3 has 11 amino acids. Trimming shortened V by 10 bases and J by 3 bases, and 8 bases separated the two germline ends. The CDR3 loop reads CATSRTDTQYF. For the CDR3, the DNA is TGTGCCACCTCGCGTACAGATACGCAGTATTTT.

This chain joins TRBV12-5 and TRBJ2-7; D is unclear. The CDR3 is 13 residues long. Looked up from germline, CDR1 is LGHNT and CDR2 is FRNRAP. V lost 7 bases, J lost 4 bases, and 14 bases lay in between. The CDR3 reads CASASGRLYEQYF. The CDR3 nucleotides are TGTGCTAGTGCCTCAGGTCGTTTGTACGAGCAGTACTTC.

This chain connects TRBV6-1 to TRBJ1-5, with unresolved D. This CDR3 has 14 amino acids. V was clipped by 7 bases and J by 2 bases, with 12 bases between them. CDR1 is MNHNS, CDR2 SASEGT, per germline. CDR3 in amino acids: CASTLDGGNQPQHF. The CDR3 nucleotides are TGTGCCAGCACCTTAGACGGCGGCAATCAGCCCCAGCATTTT.

The chain is built from TRBV6-1 and TRBJ2-1, with D possibly TRBD2 on 6 matching bases. Germline V gene lookup returns CDR1 MNHNS and CDR2 SASEGT. V gave up 6 bases and J gave up 0 bases, with 12 bases separating them. The CDR3 runs 15 residues. The CDR3 DNA follows: TGTGCCAGCAGAAGCGGGTTGAGCTCCTACAATGAGCAGTTCTTC. Protein product: CASRSGLSSYNEQFF.

The chain links TRBV19 to TRBJ1-3; D is unresolved. V was cut by 2 bases and J by 2 bases, with 7 bases left in between. The CDR3 extends over 14 amino acids. Germline V lookup: CDR1 LNHDA, CDR2 SQIVND (reference sequence). The CDR3 loop reads CASSILDPGNTIYF. CDR3 coding DNA: TGTGCCAGTAGTATACTCGATCCTGGAAACACCATATATTTT.

This chain connects TRBV19 to TRBJ2-5, with a tentative D call TRBD2 (6 bases). The CDR3 consists of 14 residues. Germline CDR1 LNHDA, CDR2 SQIVND (reference sequence). The V end was cut by 3 bases, the J end by 2 bases, with 10 bases between. CDR3: CASSMGLRQETQYF. The CDR3 nucleotides read TGTGCCAGTAGTATGGGACTCCGACAAGAGACCCAGTACTTC.

This chain uses TRBV19 with TRBJ1-3; D gene uncertain. Germline values: CDR1 LNHDA, CDR2 SQIVND (reference sequence). Trimming stripped 4 bases from V and 4 bases from J, with 20 bases between. The CDR3 sequence is 17 residues long. CDR3 sequence reads: CASSTNLSPLGGNTIYF. The CDR3 bases are TGTGCCAGTAGTACCAACTTGTCTCCCCTGGGAGGAAACACCATATATTTT.

The chain couples TRBV5-1 to TRBJ2-1; D tentatively reads TRBD1 or TRBD2 (6 bases each). Per the germline V gene, CDR1 is SGHRS and CDR2 is YFSETQ. V gave up 0 bases and J gave up 3 bases, with 13 bases separating them. The CDR3 extends over 16 amino acids. CDR3 bases: TGCGCCAGCAGCTTGGAACTGGGGGGCTTCTACAATGAGCAGTTCTTC. This codes for CASSLELGGFYNEQFF. Complete variable domain (other parts from reference TRBV5-1 and TRBJ2-1): KAGVTQTPRYLIKTRGQQVTLSCSPISGHRSVSWYQQTPGQGLQFLFEYFSETQRNKGNFPGRFSGRQFSNSRSEMNVSTLELGDSALYLCASSLELGGFYNEQFFGPGTRLTVL.

The V gene is TRBV19, the J gene TRBJ1-3; no firm D call. Germline loops: CDR1 LNHDA, CDR2 SQIVND (reference sequence). Trimming cost V 7 bases and J 0 bases, with 10 bases left between them. The CDR3 is 14 amino acids. CDR3 protein: CASTGSPSGNTIYF. The CDR3 nucleotides are TGTGCCAGTACGGGATCTCCCTCTGGAAACACCATATATTTT.

This chain links TRBV11-2 with TRBJ1-1; D might be TRBD1 (6 bases). The germline V gene encodes CDR1 SGHAT and CDR2 FQNNGV. CDR3 length: 12 residues. Trimming cost V 0 bases and J 7 bases, with 6 bases left between them. The CDR3 spells CASSLDRGEAFF. The CDR3 nucleotides are TGTGCCAGCAGCTTAGACAGGGGTGAAGCTTTCTTT.

V is TRBV7-9 and J is TRBJ2-1, with 12 nucleotides matching TRBD2. Losses at the gene ends were 5 bases for V and 3 bases for J; bases not matched to a gene: 8. Germline V CDR1 and CDR2: SEHNR, FQNEAQ (reference sequence). The CDR3 runs to 17 residues. In nucleotides, the CDR3 is TGTGCCAGCAGCCCATCGACTAGCGGGGGATTCTACAATGAGCAGTTCTTC. Translating it yields CASSPSTSGGFYNEQFF.

The chain has TRBV5-6 and TRBJ2-1; the match to TRBD2 covers 7 bases. Germline V lookup: CDR1 SGHDT, CDR2 YYEEEE. This CDR3 has 15 amino acids. The V gene end was trimmed by 0 bases and the J gene end by 2 bases; junction bases not matched to a gene: 2. Written as DNA, the CDR3 is TGTGCCAGCAGCTTGGTCGGGGGGACCTACAATGAGCAGTTCTTC. Translating gives CASSLVGGTYNEQFF.

The rearrangement joins TRBV7-9 to TRBJ2-7, with D perhaps given as TRBD1 or TRBD2 (5 bases each). Germline CDR1 reads SEHNR; CDR2 reads FQNEAQ (reference sequence). Trimming shortened V by 1 base and J by 4 bases, and 11 bases separated the two germline ends. The CDR3 has 14 amino acids. Written as DNA, the CDR3 is TGTGCCAGCAGCTTAGGAGGGGCGACTTACGAGCAGTACTTC. The encoded protein is CASSLGGATYEQYF.